This is a list of T cell receptor beta chains from one sample in a study of T cell responses to AZD1222 COVID-19 vaccine. TCRdb's table, derived via immunoSEQ multiplex PCR, lists solely in-frame clones and lacks some. The sample has tens of thousands of clones, approximately 83% seen once. Specimen: peripheral blood, collected on day 0 of AZD1222 vaccination. The source of these receptors is an adult in good health. Both conserved end residues are trimmed from each CDR3. Fields, in order: J gene, V gene, CDR3 protein.

J: TRBJ2-7; V: TRBV5-4; CDR3: ASSATAGQGYEQY
J: TRBJ2-7; V: TRBV7-8; CDR3: ASSLGLGYEQY
J: TRBJ2-7; V: TRBV7-6; CDR3: ASSLGISGVLSYEQY
J: TRBJ1-1; V: TRBV28; CDR3: ASSLQKGLNTEAF
J: TRBJ1-6; V: TRBV6-5; CDR3: ASSLGGGENSPLH
J: TRBJ1-2; V: TRBV5-6; CDR3: ASIGRNYGYT
J: TRBJ1-4; V: TRBV28; CDR3: ASSLGGTDEKLF
J: TRBJ2-4; V: TRBV3-1/TRBV3-2; CDR3: ASSHQGAYRGDIQY
J: TRBJ1-1; V: TRBV6-4; CDR3: ASSEGRGEAF
J: TRBJ1-2; V: TRBV3-1/TRBV3-2; CDR3: ASSRIPGQGDGYT
J: TRBJ1-2; V: TRBV6-1; CDR3: ASSEEDRRIFYGYT
J: TRBJ1-5; V: TRBV7-8; CDR3: ASSLGEQPQH
J: TRBJ2-3; V: TRBV15; CDR3: ATSSTKERQKKGTDTQY
J: TRBJ1-1; V: TRBV18; CDR3: ASSPKSEAF
J: TRBJ1-5; V: TRBV7-3; CDR3: ASSPTGNQPQH
J: TRBJ2-1; V: TRBV6-5; CDR3: ASSLSIYNEQF
J: TRBJ2-7; V: TRBV15; CDR3: ATSLRTAYEQY
J: TRBJ1-2; V: TRBV3-1/TRBV3-2; CDR3: ASSQQGGYNYGYT
J: TRBJ1-2; V: TRBV18; CDR3: ASSLSPGQGDQNYGYT
J: TRBJ2-2; V: TRBV3-1/TRBV3-2; CDR3: ASSQVVGELF
J: TRBJ1-2; V: TRBV30; CDR3: AWRALGSGGYT
J: TRBJ1-3; V: TRBV12-3/TRBV12-4; CDR3: ASSYSGNTIY